These T cell receptor beta chains were read from a single sample in a study of shared clonotypes between healthy human individuals. Sequenced by immunoSEQ multiplex PCR; TCRdb stores in-frame clones only, minus some. Here the sample spans under 1,100,000 clones, approximately 78% being singletons. Sample: memory CD4+ T cells from PBMCs. The receptors derive from a man aged 18 to 29 in good health. Some clones in this sample may be carry-over from other donors' samples. Both conserved end residues are part of each CDR3.

V gene: TRBV7-2; CDR3 protein: CASSLSSGSWAQHF
V gene: TRBV28; CDR3 protein: CASSLETQYF
V gene: TRBV28; CDR3 protein: CASSLSYRGQPQHF
V gene: TRBV11-2; CDR3 protein: CASRSLREGVETQYF
V gene: TRBV27; CDR3 protein: CASSILGRGGSTDTQYF
V gene: TRBV19; CDR3 protein: CASSISGNYGYTF
V gene: TRBV11-3; CDR3 protein: CASSPGTGPSETQYF
V gene: TRBV7-2; CDR3 protein: CASSLAQGAGELFF
V gene: TRBV11-1; CDR3 protein: CASSLPRTGGTDTQYF
V gene: TRBV5-6; CDR3 protein: CASRWRQGSDEQYF
V gene: TRBV7-9; CDR3 protein: CASTGSTNEKLFF
V gene: TRBV19; CDR3 protein: CASSTMTGDRTEAFF
V gene: TRBV28; CDR3 protein: CASSLWVFRGGVTTNEKLFF
V gene: TRBV7-3; CDR3 protein: CASSSPGRGDTQYF
V gene: TRBV5-1; CDR3 protein: CASTNSDTQYF
V gene: TRBV6-1; CDR3 protein: CASSVSGSESYEQYF
V gene: TRBV10-3; CDR3 protein: CAIGTSGYNEQFF
V gene: TRBV19; CDR3 protein: CASSILSGTGELFF
V gene: TRBV28; CDR3 protein: CASSSGTFRQPQHF
V gene: TRBV6-6; CDR3 protein: CASSYQGYQETQYF
V gene: TRBV5-1; CDR3 protein: CASSLGDHDYEQYF
V gene: TRBV19; CDR3 protein: CASSIIGTGAEKLFF
V gene: TRBV9; CDR3 protein: CASSLPGEGVEGYTF
V gene: TRBV7-2; CDR3 protein: CASSSQTSGSADTQYF
V gene: TRBV18; CDR3 protein: CASSPGLVSYNEQFF
V gene: TRBV5-1; CDR3 protein: CASSLSLDRFYTF